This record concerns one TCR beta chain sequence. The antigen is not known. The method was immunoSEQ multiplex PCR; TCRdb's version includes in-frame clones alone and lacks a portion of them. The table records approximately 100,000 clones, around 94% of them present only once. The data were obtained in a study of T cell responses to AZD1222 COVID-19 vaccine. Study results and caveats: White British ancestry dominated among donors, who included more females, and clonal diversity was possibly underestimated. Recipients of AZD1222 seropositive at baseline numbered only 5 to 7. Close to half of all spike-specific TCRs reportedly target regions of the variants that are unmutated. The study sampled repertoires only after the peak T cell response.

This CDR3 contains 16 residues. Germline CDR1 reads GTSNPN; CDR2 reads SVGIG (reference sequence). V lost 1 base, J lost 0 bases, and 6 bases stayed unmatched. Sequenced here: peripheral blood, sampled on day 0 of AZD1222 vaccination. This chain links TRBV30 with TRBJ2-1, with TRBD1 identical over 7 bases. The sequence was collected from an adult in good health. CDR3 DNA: TGTGCCTGGAGTGGGACAGGACCGCACTCCTACAATGAGCAGTTCTTC. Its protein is CAWSGTGPHSYNEQFF.